The 15 T cell receptor beta chains below were found in one sample sequenced in a study of blood T cell repertoires in COVID-19. Assay used: immunoSEQ multiplex PCR; TCRdb lists only in-frame clones, some missing. The profile covers roughly 91,000 clones, with approximately 76% appearing a single time and about 6.4% taken by the ten largest. The specimen was peripheral blood. These TCRs come from a man between 65 and 80 years old with acute or convalescent COVID-19.

A note on this clone: Different DNA sequences within this sample yield the same CDR3. The V gene is TRBV19, the J gene TRBJ1-2; tentative D call: TRBD1 (5 bases). There are 14 residues in the CDR3. The V gene lost 6 bases and the J gene lost 2 bases, with 13 bases spanning the gap. Germline CDR1 LNHDA, CDR2 SQIVND (reference sequence). The CDR3 coding sequence is TGTGCCAGTAGGCCCGACAGTCCCAACTATGGCTACACCTTC. This translates into CASRPDSPNYGYTF.

The chain combines TRBV20-1 with TRBJ1-1, with TRBD1 matching over 7 bases. CDR1 is DFQATT and CDR2 is SNEGSKA in the germline V gene (reference sequence). This CDR3 has 10 amino acids. V dropped 2 bases and J dropped 12; count of bases not matched to a gene: 3. The CDR3 sequence: CSARQGGTFF. The CDR3 DNA reads TGCAGTGCTAGACAGGGGGGCACTTTCTTT.

This chain links TRBV6-4 with TRBJ2-7; 7 bases are a match to TRBD1. V dropped 7 bases and J dropped 1; count of bases not matched to a gene: 13. Looked up from germline, CDR1 is MRHNA and CDR2 is SNTAGT. This CDR3 is built from 16 residues. The CDR3 reads CASNHHDRARSYEQYV. CDR3 DNA sequence: TGTGCCAGCAACCACCACGACAGGGCCCGTTCCTACGAGCAGTACGTC.

The chain is built from TRBV5-1 and TRBJ1-6, with 8 bases that match TRBD1. The V segment lost 0 bases and the J segment 7 bases; nucleotides outside the gene matches: 9. CDR3 length: 17 residues. The V gene's germline CDR1 is SGHRS and CDR2 YFSETQ. CDR3 residues: CASSLAGQGARNSPLHF. DNA of the CDR3: TGCGCCAGCAGCTTGGCGGGTCAGGGGGCAAGGAATTCACCCCTCCACTTT.

This clone was recorded a few times. The chain couples TRBV19 to TRBJ1-4; D not certain. This CDR3 has 16 residues. Per germline, CDR1 LNHDA and CDR2 SQIVND (reference sequence). Trimming left V 5 bases short and J 7 bases short, with 20 bases between. The CDR3 spells CASSSQPGKGPEKLFF. The CDR3 coding sequence is TGTGCCAGTAGTTCGCAACCGGGAAAGGGCCCTGAAAAACTGTTTTTT. Using reference TRBV19 and TRBJ1-4 for the parts outside the CDR3, the full variable domain is DGGITQSPKYLFRKEGQNVTLSCEQNLNHDAMYWYRQDPGQGLRLIYYSQIVNDFQKGDIAEGYSVSREKKESFPLTVTSAQKNPTAFYLCASSSQPGKGPEKLFFGSGTQLSVL.

The V call is TRBV18, the J call TRBJ1-1, with 8 nucleotides matching TRBD1. The ends lost 4 bases at V and 2 bases at J; junction bases unmatched: 18. Germline CDR1 and CDR2: KGHSH and LQKENI. The CDR3 spans 19 residues. In DNA form, the CDR3 reads TGTGCCAGCTCACATTTTTCCCCCGGACAGGGAAGAATAAACACTGAAGCTTTCTTT. Translation: CASSHFSPGQGRINTEAFF.

The chain links TRBV27 to TRBJ2-1, with D tentatively TRBD1 (5 bases). This CDR3 region has 19 residues. The germline CDR1 and CDR2 sequences are MNHEY and SMNVEV (reference sequence). Trimming removed 5 bases at V and 4 bases at J, with 27 bases between. CDR3 sequence: CASSPMTDLLSMTYNEQFF. The CDR3 DNA follows: TGTGCCAGCAGTCCTATGACAGACTTACTCTCAATGACGTACAATGAGCAGTTCTTC.

The CDR3 here is CASTLNAGPEEKLFF. For the CDR3, the DNA is TGTGCCAGCACCCTTAATGCGGGACCCGAAGAAAAACTGTTTTTT. The chain uses TRBV7-9 and TRBJ1-4; D perhaps matches TRBD1 (5 bases). V was shortened by 7 bases and J by 8 bases, with 20 bases between the two germline ends. The CDR3 length is 15 residues. Germline V gene lookup returns CDR1 SEHNR and CDR2 FQNEAQ (reference sequence).

This chain uses TRBV5-6 with TRBJ1-2; D perhaps matches TRBD1 (5 bases). The CDR3 consists of 14 residues. Trimming took 7 bases from V and 1 from J, leaving 14 bases between them. Germline CDR1 reads SGHDT; CDR2 reads YYEEEE. The CDR3 sequence: CASSREAGNYGYTF. Here the CDR3 DNA reads TGTGCCAGCTCCAGGGAGGCGGGTAACTATGGCTACACCTTC.

This sequence joins TRBV6-5 and TRBJ1-6; possibly TRBD1 for D (5 bases). The germline V gene has CDR1 MNHEY and CDR2 SVGAGI. The CDR3 contains 14 residues. V was cut by 4 bases and J by 2 bases, with 6 bases left in between. The CDR3 nucleotides read TGTGCCAGCAGTTCAGGGCCCTATAATTCACCCCTCCACTTT. Protein: CASSSGPYNSPLHF.

The chain recombines TRBV6-6 with TRBJ2-3, with D tentatively TRBD2 (5 bases). Germline V gene sequence: CDR1 MNHNY, CDR2 SVGAGI (reference sequence). V was clipped by 0 bases and J by 7 bases, with 14 bases between them. This CDR3 is 15 amino acids long. The CDR3 DNA reads TGTGCCAGCAGTTACTCGGCCGAGGGATGGCATACGCAGTATTTT. Encoded protein: CASSYSAEGWHTQYF.

V usage is TRBV19 and J usage is TRBJ2-5; 9 bases map to TRBD1. The junction had 5 bases not matched to a gene; V was cut back by 8 bases and J by 4 bases. Germline CDR1 and CDR2: LNHDA and SQIVND (reference sequence). The CDR3 covers 13 residues. The CDR3 reads CASGQGWGETQYF. The DNA for the CDR3 is TGTGCCAGTGGACAGGGGTGGGGAGAGACCCAGTACTTC.

This rearrangement joins TRBV19 to TRBJ2-7, with 8 bases fitting TRBD1. CDR3 size: 13 residues. Trimming took 5 bases from V and 4 from J; bases not matched to a gene: 4. The V gene's germline CDR1 is LNHDA and CDR2 SQIVND (reference sequence). CDR3 sequence: CASSPGQVYEQYF. CDR3 DNA: TGTGCCAGTAGTCCGGGACAGGTGTACGAGCAGTACTTC.

The chain recombines TRBV10-3 with TRBJ1-5; D unresolved. The CDR3 contains 15 residues. From germline, CDR1 is ENHRY and CDR2 SYGVKD. Trimming removed 3 bases at V and 0 bases at J, with 9 bases between. The CDR3, as DNA: TGTGCCATCAGTGAAACAGATTATAGCAATCAGCCCCAGCATTTT. It encodes CAISETDYSNQPQHF.

The chain is built from TRBV1 and TRBJ1-2; TRBD1 is the table's D call and was not checked against the DNA. TRBV1 is an annotated pseudogene. This CDR3 has 14 residues. The CDR3 loop is CTSSHRTGRGGYTF. CDR3 nucleotides: TGCACCAGCAGCCATCGGACAGGGAGAGGTGGCTACACCTTC.